This T cell receptor beta chain originates from a study of cytomegalovirus exposure and HLA in healthy donors. The V end lost 5 bases, the J end lost 2 bases, and 10 bases lay between the germline ends. The germline V gene encodes CDR1 MNHEY and CDR2 SMNVEV (reference sequence). CDR3 length equals 14 residues. 13 Jbeta primers and 60 Vbeta primers were used for the PCR. This table comes from immunoSEQ multiplex PCR, and its TCRdb copy is limited to in-frame clones, with some not included. The data show around 150,000 clones, with 75% to 80% seen just once and just under 1% held by the top ten. The study, taken as a whole, reports: More clonal expansion characterized HLA-associated TCR beta chains than equally common others in a later analysis.

Notes on this clone: Antigen: not known.

The TCR sequence derives from a woman aged 45-65 years in good health and CMV-seropositive. The gene calls are TRBV27 and TRBJ1-5; D unclear. What was sequenced was PBMCs. The CDR3 loop is CASSGHGGNQPQHF. The CDR3 DNA reads as TGTGCCAGCAGTGGCCACGGGGGCAATCAGCCCCAGCATTTT.